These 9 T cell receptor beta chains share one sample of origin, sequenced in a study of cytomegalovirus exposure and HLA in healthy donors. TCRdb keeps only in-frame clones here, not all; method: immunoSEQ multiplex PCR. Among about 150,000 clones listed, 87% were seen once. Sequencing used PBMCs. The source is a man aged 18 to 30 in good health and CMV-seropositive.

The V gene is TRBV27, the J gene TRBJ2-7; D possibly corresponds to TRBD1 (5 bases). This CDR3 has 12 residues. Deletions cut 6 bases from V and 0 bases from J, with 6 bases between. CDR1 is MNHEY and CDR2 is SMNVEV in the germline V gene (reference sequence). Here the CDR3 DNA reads TGTGCCAGCAGGGACAACTCCTACGAGCAGTACTTC. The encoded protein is CASRDNSYEQYF.

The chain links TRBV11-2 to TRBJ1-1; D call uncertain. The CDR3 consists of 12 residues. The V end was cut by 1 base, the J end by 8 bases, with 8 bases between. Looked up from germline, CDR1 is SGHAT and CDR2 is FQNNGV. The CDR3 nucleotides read TGTGCCAGCAGCTTAGGTACACCCGAAGCTTTCTTT. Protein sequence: CASSLGTPEAFF.

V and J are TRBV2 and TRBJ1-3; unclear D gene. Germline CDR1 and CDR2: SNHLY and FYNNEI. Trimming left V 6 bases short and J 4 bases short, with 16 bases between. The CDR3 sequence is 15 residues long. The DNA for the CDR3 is TGTGCCAGCAGCCCTCGATTTGGAGTCGGAAACACCATATATTTT. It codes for CASSPRFGVGNTIYF.

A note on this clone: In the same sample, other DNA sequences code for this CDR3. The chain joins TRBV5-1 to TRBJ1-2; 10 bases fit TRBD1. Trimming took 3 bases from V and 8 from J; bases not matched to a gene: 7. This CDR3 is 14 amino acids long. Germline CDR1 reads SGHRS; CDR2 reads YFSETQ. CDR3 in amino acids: CASSSTGTGDGYTF. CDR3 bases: TGCGCCAGCAGCTCAACCGGGACAGGGGACGGCTACACCTTC.

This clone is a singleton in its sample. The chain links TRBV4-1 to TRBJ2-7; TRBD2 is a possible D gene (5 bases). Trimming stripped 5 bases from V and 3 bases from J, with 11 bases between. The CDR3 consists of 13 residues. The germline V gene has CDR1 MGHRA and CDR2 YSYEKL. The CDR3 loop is CASSYSGDYEQYF. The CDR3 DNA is TGCGCCAGCAGCTACTCCGGGGACTACGAGCAGTACTTC.

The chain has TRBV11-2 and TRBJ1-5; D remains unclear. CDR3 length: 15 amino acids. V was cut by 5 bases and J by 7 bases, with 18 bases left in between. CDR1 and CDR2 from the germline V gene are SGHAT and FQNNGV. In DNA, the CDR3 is TGTGCCAGCAGCATTGAAGGAGGGAGGAACCAGCCCCAGCATTTT. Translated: CASSIEGGRNQPQHF.

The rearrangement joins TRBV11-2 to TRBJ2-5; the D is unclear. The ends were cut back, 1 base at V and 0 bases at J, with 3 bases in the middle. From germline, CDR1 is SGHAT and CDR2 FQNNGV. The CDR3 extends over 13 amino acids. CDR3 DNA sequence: TGTGCCAGCAGCTTAGCGTACCAAGAGACCCAGTACTTC. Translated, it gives CASSLAYQETQYF.

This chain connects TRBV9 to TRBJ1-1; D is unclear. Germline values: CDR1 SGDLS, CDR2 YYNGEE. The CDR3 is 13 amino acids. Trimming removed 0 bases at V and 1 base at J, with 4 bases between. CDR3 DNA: TGTGCCAGCAGCGTAGTGGCGAACACTGAAGCTTTCTTT. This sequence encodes CASSVVANTEAFF.

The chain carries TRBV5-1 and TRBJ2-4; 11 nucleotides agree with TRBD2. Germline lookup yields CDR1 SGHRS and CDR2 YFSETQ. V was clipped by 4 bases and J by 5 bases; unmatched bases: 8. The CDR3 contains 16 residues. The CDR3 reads CASSLTSGSGENIQYF. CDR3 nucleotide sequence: TGCGCCAGCAGCCTTACTAGCGGGAGTGGGGAAAACATTCAGTACTTC.